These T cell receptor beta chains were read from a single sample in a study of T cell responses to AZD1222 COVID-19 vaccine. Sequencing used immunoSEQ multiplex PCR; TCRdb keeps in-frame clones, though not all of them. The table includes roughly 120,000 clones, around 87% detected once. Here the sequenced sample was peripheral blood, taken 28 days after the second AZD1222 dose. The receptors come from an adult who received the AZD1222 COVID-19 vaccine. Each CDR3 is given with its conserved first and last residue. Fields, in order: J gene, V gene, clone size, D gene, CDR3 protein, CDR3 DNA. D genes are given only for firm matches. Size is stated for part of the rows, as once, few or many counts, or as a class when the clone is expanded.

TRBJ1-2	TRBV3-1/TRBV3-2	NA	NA	CASRMGLRANYGYTF	TGTGCCAGCAGGATGGGACTTAGAGCTAACTATGGCTACACCTTC
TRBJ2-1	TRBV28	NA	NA	CASSPDSRSYNEQFF	TGTGCCAGCAGTCCAGACTCCCGATCCTACAATGAGCAGTTCTTC
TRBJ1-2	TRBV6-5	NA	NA	CASSFDGPLGYTF	TGTGCCAGCAGTTTTGACGGGCCCTTGGGCTACACCTTC
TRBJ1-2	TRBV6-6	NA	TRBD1	CASSLVAGQGSYGYTF	TGTGCCAGCAGTTTAGTCGCGGGACAGGGAAGCTATGGCTACACCTTC
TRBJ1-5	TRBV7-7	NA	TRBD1	CASILRGQGGRQPQHF	TGTGCCAGCATTCTTCGGGGACAGGGGGGACGTCAGCCCCAGCATTTT
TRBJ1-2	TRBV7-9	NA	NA	CASSPTGPYGYTF	TGTGCCAGCAGCCCGACAGGACCCTATGGCTACACCTTC
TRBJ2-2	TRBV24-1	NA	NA	CATSGIWGTGELFF	TGTGCCACCAGTGGAATCTGGGGGACCGGGGAGCTGTTTTTT
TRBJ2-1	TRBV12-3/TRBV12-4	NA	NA	CASSHRLGEQFF	TGTGCCAGCAGTCACCGACTAGGCGAGCAGTTCTTC
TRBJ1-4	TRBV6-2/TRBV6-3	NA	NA	CASSQLATNEKLFF	TGTGCCAGCAGTCAGCTTGCAACTAATGAAAAACTGTTTTTT
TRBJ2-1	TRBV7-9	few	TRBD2	CASSLAGLADHNEQFF	TGTGCCAGCAGCTTAGCTGGACTAGCGGACCACAATGAGCAGTTCTTC
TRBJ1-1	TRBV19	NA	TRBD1	CASSIFGTGLSEAFF	TGTGCCAGTAGTATTTTCGGGACAGGCCTTAGTGAAGCTTTCTTT
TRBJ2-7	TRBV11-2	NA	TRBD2	CASSSLSGTSPVTPYEQYF	TGTGCCAGCAGCTCCCTTTCGGGGACTAGTCCCGTGACCCCCTACGAGCAGTACTTC
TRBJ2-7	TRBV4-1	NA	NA	CASSQVIRGGEQYF	TGCGCCAGCAGCCAGGTGATTAGGGGCGGCGAGCAGTACTTC
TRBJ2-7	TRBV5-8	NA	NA	CASRWGRGASYEQYF	TGTGCCAGCAGATGGGGAAGGGGGGCCTCCTACGAGCAGTACTTC
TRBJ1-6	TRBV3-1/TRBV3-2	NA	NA	CASSQVASPLHF	TGTGCCAGCAGCCAAGTGGCTTCACCCCTCCACTTT
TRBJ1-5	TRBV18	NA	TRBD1	CASSWDSANQPQHF	TGTGCCAGCTCATGGGACAGCGCAAATCAGCCCCAGCATTTT
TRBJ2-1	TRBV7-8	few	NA	CASSFAASRNNEQFF	TGTGCCAGCAGCTTCGCCGCTTCCCGGAACAATGAGCAGTTCTTC
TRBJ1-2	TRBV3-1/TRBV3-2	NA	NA	CASSQMAPGAGFNYGYTF	TGTGCCAGCAGCCAAATGGCCCCGGGGGCAGGATTTAACTATGGCTACACCTTC
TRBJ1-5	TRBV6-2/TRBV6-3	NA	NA	CASSYSGYQPQHF	TGTGCCAGCAGTTACTCGGGTTATCAGCCCCAGCATTTT
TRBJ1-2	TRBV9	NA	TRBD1	CASSHTGSSKARGTGNGYTF	TGTGCCAGCAGCCACACGGGCTCCAGCAAAGCCAGAGGGACAGGGAATGGCTACACCTTC
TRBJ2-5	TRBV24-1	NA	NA	CATSDPIDGKQGPGETQYF	TGTGCCACCAGTGATCCAATCGACGGTAAACAGGGTCCTGGGGAGACCCAGTACTTC
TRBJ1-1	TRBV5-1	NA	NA	CASSWDVPGAFF	TGCGCCAGCAGCTGGGACGTCCCCGGAGCTTTCTTT
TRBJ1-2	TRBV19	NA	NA	CASSRDSGRDGYTF	TGTGCCAGTAGCAGAGACAGCGGAAGGGATGGCTACACCTTC
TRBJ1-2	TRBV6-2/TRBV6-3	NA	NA	CASSLGFYYGYTF	TGTGCCAGCAGCCTTGGGTTCTACTATGGCTACACCTTC
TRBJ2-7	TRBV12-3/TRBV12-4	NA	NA	CASSPTATYEQYF	TGTGCCAGCAGTCCGACAGCTACCTACGAGCAGTACTTC
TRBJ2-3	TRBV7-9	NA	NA	CASTPPARSTDTQYF	TGTGCCAGCACTCCGCCGGCCAGGAGCACAGATACGCAGTATTTT
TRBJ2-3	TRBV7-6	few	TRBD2	CASSLASGRTDTQYF	TGTGCCAGCAGCTTAGCTAGCGGGAGAACAGATACGCAGTATTTT
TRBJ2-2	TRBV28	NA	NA	CASSLADNLISGELFF	TGTGCCAGCAGTTTAGCAGATAATCTAATTTCCGGGGAGCTGTTTTTT
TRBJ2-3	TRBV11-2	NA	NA	CASMRDNTDTQYF	TGTGCCAGCATGCGGGACAACACAGATACGCAGTATTTT
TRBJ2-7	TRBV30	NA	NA	CAWSAWQGIDEQYF	TGTGCCTGGAGTGCTTGGCAGGGGATCGACGAGCAGTACTTC
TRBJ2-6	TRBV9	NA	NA	CASSVPTQSSWANVLTF	TGTGCCAGCAGCGTACCGACACAGTCCTCCTGGGCCAACGTCCTGACTTTC
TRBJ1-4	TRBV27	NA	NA	CASSLSRAHEKLFF	TGTGCCAGCAGTTTGAGTCGGGCTCATGAAAAACTGTTTTTT
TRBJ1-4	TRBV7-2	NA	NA	CASSLALRGEKLFF	TGTGCCAGCAGCTTAGCGCTCAGGGGTGAAAAACTGTTTTTT
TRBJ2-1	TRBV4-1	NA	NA	CASSQDLPSSYNEQFF	TGCGCCAGCAGCCAAGATTTGCCTAGCTCCTACAATGAGCAGTTCTTC
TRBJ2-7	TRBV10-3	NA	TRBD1	CAISVPTGTGEEDDEQYF	TGTGCCATCAGTGTCCCCACCGGGACAGGGGAGGAAGATGACGAGCAGTACTTC
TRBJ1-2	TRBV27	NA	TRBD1	CASSRGTQRGQGLGYTF	TGTGCCAGCAGCCGGGGGACACAACGGGGACAGGGTCTTGGCTACACCTTC
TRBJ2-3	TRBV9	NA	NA	CASSFSDGHTDTQYF	TGTGCCAGCAGCTTCTCGGACGGTCACACAGATACGCAGTATTTT
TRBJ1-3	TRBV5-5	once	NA	CASSLFTVRDTIYF	TGTGCCAGCAGCTTGTTCACAGTTCGGGACACCATATATTTT
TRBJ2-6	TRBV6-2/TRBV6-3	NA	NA	CASSGLTGANVLTF	TGTGCCAGCAGTGGGTTAACGGGGGCCAACGTCCTGACTTTC
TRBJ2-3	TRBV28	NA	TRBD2	CATSSGGSTDTQYF	TGTGCCACCTCTAGCGGGGGGAGCACAGATACGCAGTATTTT
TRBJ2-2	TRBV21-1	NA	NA	CASSQPSTNTGELFF	TGTGCCAGCAGCCAACCAAGTACTAACACCGGGGAGCTGTTTTTT
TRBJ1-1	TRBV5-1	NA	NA	CASRTGTLNTEAFF	TGCGCCAGTAGGACCGGGACCCTGAACACTGAAGCTTTCTTT
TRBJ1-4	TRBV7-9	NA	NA	CASSLARSLGTNEKLFF	TGTGCCAGCAGCTTAGCACGGTCGTTGGGAACTAATGAAAAACTGTTTTTT
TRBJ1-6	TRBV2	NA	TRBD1	CASGQGNSPLHF	TGTGCCAGCGGACAGGGCAATTCACCCCTCCACTTT
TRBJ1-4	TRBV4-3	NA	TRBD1	CASSQPLRTGFRPNEKLFF	TGCGCCAGCAGCCAACCCCTCCGGACAGGTTTTAGGCCTAATGAAAAACTGTTTTTT
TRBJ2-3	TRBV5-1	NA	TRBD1	CASSPFDRGTDTQYF	TGCGCCAGCAGCCCCTTTGACAGGGGCACAGATACGCAGTATTTT
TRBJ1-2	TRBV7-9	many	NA	CASSLGVAGSYGYTF	TGTGCCAGCAGCTTAGGTGTGGCGGGCTCCTATGGCTACACCTTC
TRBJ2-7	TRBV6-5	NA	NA	CASSLGDNDYEQYF	TGTGCCAGCAGTCTGGGAGACAATGACTACGAGCAGTACTTC
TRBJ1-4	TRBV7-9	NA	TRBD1	CASSRGHSVQGVNEKLFF	TGTGCCAGCAGCCGGGGGCACTCGGTACAGGGGGTTAATGAAAAACTGTTTTTT
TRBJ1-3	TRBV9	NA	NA	CASSVDRSSGNTIYF	TGTGCCAGCAGCGTAGATCGGAGCTCTGGAAACACCATATATTTT
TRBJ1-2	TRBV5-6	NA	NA	CASSLEGNYGYTF	TGTGCCAGCAGCTTGGAGGGGAACTATGGCTACACCTTC
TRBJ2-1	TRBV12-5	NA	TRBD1	CASGLVLGQGFNEQFF	TGTGCTAGTGGTTTGGTACTGGGACAGGGCTTCAATGAGCAGTTCTTC
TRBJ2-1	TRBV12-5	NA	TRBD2	CASGLGLAGYNEQFF	TGTGCTAGTGGTCTGGGACTAGCGGGCTACAATGAGCAGTTCTTC
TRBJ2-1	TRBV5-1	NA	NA	CASRRSNEQFF	TGCGCCAGCCGCAGGTCCAATGAGCAGTTCTTC